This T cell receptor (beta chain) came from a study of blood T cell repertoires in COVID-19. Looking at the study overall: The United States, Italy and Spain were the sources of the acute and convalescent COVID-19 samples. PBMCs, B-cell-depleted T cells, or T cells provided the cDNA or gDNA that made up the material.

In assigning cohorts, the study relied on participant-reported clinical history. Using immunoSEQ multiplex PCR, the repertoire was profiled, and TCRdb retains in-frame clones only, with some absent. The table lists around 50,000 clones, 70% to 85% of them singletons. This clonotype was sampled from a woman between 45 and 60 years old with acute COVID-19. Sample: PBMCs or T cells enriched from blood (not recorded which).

This chain's CDR3 is CASSRTSGSTDTQYF. Written as DNA, the CDR3 is TGTGCCAGCAGCCGGACTAGCGGTAGCACAGATACGCAGTATTTT. The genes are TRBV7-9 and TRBJ2-3; TRBD2 agrees at 10 bases. Germline trimming cut 5 bases from V and 0 bases from J; bases unmatched to any gene: 2. Per germline, CDR1 SEHNR and CDR2 FQNEAQ (reference sequence). CDR3 length equals 15 residues.